The present T cell receptor beta chain was sequenced within a study of T cell changes during pregnancy in multiple sclerosis. CDR1 and CDR2 from the germline V gene are SGDLS and YYNGEE. Trimming at V came to 6 bases and at J to 7 bases, leaving 10 bases not matched to a gene. The CDR3 contains 15 residues. This clone was seen once. Sequenced by immunoSEQ multiplex PCR; TCRdb stores in-frame clones only, minus some. Of 93,000 or so clones in the sample, roughly 90% are singletons; the top ten hold 0.95%. The genes are TRBV9 and TRBJ2-2; 9 bases match TRBD1. The input for sequencing was peripheral blood, taken before pregnancy. This clonotype was sampled from a female donor with multiple sclerosis, enrolled in a pregnancy study. CDR3: CASTRTGESGGELFF. CDR3 nucleotides: TGTGCCAGCACCAGGACAGGGGAGAGCGGCGGGGAGCTGTTTTTT.